The T cell receptor (beta chain) under discussion was sequenced for a study of T cells in Graves' hyperthyroidism and ophthalmopathy. Findings and caveats of the study: Most clonotypes that expanded in the thyroid above 0.001 also showed up in blood.

Per the germline V gene, CDR1 is MGHDK and CDR2 is SYGVNS. The CDR3 loop spans 14 amino acids. Trimming removed 5 bases at V and 6 bases at J, with 16 bases between. Thyroid ultrasound and orbital computed tomography, with clinical symptoms and serum thyroxine and TRAb, informed diagnoses. Regarding this clonotype: What it recognizes is unknown.

Amplification of TCR beta CDR3 regions used RNA as the template. The TCR CDR3 was amplified in a first-round RT-PCR using the HTBI primer set. TCRdb re-called the multiplex PCR reads through MiXCR, storing one row per CDR3 protein. The sample shows a few hundred thousand distinct CDR3 sequences, roughly 45% of them seen only once. The sequence was collected from an adult woman with Graves' disease, either hyperthyroidism or ophthalmopathy (not recorded which). V usage is TRBV25-1 and J usage is TRBJ1-2, with a possible D match to TRBD1 (5 bases). The sample was peripheral blood or thyroid tissue (not recorded which). CDR3 in amino acids: CASSSGAHRHGYTF. As DNA, the CDR3 is TGTGCCAGCAGTTCTGGGGCCCACCGCCATGGCTACACCTTC.